Following are 24 T cell receptor beta chains from one sample sequenced in a study of blood T cell repertoires in COVID-19. Sequencing was performed with immunoSEQ multiplex PCR; in TCRdb, only in-frame clones are kept and a portion is missing. This sample yields approximately 170,000 clones, of which 88% are seen a single time; 9% belongs to the top ten. The sequenced sample consisted of PBMCs or T cells enriched from blood (not recorded which). These receptor sequences come from a woman aged 18-29 years who had recovered from COVID-19.

The J gene is TRBJ2-1, the V gene TRBV28; maybe TRBD2 (6 bases). The V end was cut by 3 bases, the J end by 15 bases, with 15 bases between. The CDR3 length is 12 residues. The V gene's germline CDR1 is MDHEN and CDR2 SYDVKM. CDR3 DNA: TGTGCCAGCAGTTTGGAGGGGCCCCAGCCGTTCTTC. This sequence encodes CASSLEGPQPFF.

The chain recombines TRBV28 with TRBJ2-7, with D uncertain. The CDR3 is made up of 13 amino acids. CDR1 is MDHEN and CDR2 is SYDVKM in the germline V gene. The CDR3 region has the DNA TGTGCGGGCCCAACCAGCTCTTCCTACGAGCAGTACTTC. It is translated as CAGPTSSSYEQYF.

The rearrangement links TRBV5-6 to TRBJ2-7; D remains unclear. In germline, CDR1 is SGHDT, CDR2 YYEEEE. The CDR3 extends over 13 amino acids. Trimming took off 2 bases at V and 3 bases at J, with 9 bases between the two ends. CDR3 sequence: CASSLPGGYEQYF. The CDR3 nucleotides are TGTGCCAGCAGCTTACCGGGTGGCTACGAGCAGTACTTC. Filled out from reference TRBV5-6 and TRBJ2-7, the complete variable domain reads DAGVTQSPTHLIKTRGQQVTLRCSPKSGHDTVSWYQQALGQGPQFIFQYYEEEERQRGNFPDRFSGHQFPNYSSELNVNALLLGDSALYLCASSLPGGYEQYFGPGTRLTVT.

CDR3 sequence reads: CASSHGRLESYEQYF. CDR3 in DNA: TGTGCCAGCAGTCATGGGAGACTGGAATCCTACGAGCAGTACTTC. The V gene is TRBV6-5, the J gene TRBJ2-7, with D perhaps TRBD2 (5 bases). Trimming removed 5 bases at V and 1 base at J, with 15 bases between. Per germline, CDR1 MNHEY and CDR2 SVGAGI. The CDR3 contains 15 residues.

The rearrangement uses TRBV28 and TRBJ2-2; perhaps TRBD1 as D (5 bases). Deletions cut 3 bases from V and 2 bases from J, with 13 bases between. Germline values: CDR1 MDHEN, CDR2 SYDVKM. This CDR3 is built from 16 residues. CDR3 protein: CASSFYGAVNTGELFF. The CDR3 coding sequence is TGTGCCAGCAGTTTTTATGGGGCGGTTAACACCGGGGAGCTGTTTTTT.

The J gene is TRBJ1-2, the V gene TRBV5-5; 7 bases are a match to TRBD1. The CDR3 is 15 amino acids. V shed 4 bases, J shed 2 bases, and the junction held 8 bases outside the gene matches. Germline CDR1 reads SGHKS; CDR2 reads YYEKEE (reference sequence). CDR3 in DNA: TGTGCCAGCAGCACCTTTCGGACAGGCAACTATGGCTACACCTTC. Its protein is CASSTFRTGNYGYTF. Drawing the rest from reference TRBV5-5 and TRBJ1-2, the complete variable domain is DAGVTQSPTHLIKTRGQQVTLRCSPISGHKSVSWYQQVLGQGPQFIFQYYEKEERGRGNFPDRFSARQFPNYSSELNVNALLLGDSALYLCASSTFRTGNYGYTFGSGTRLTVV.

The chain has TRBV18 and TRBJ2-1, with D tentatively TRBD1 (6 bases). Germline V gene data show CDR1 as KGHSH and CDR2 as LQKENI. V shed 3 bases and J shed 4 bases, with 13 bases lying between them. This CDR3 has 15 residues. The CDR3 DNA reads TGTGCCAGCTCACCCCTACGGACAGAATACAATGAGCAGTTCTTC. Its translation is CASSPLRTEYNEQFF.

The rearrangement joins TRBV2 to TRBJ2-7; TRBD1 aligns across 8 bases. The CDR3 length is 17 residues. Trimming cost V 6 bases and J 6 bases; bases outside gene matches: 19. The germline CDR1 and CDR2 sequences are SNHLY and FYNNEI. The CDR3 bases are TGTGCCAGCAGCCCCAAGACACTAGACAGGGGAAAAGGCGAGCAGTACTTC. It encodes CASSPKTLDRGKGEQYF.

V usage is TRBV4-3 and J usage is TRBJ2-7, with 13 bases identical to TRBD2. CDR3 length: 16 amino acids. V gave up 4 bases and J gave up 2 bases; unmatched junction bases: 5. CDR1 and CDR2 from the germline V gene are LGHNA and YSLEER. CDR3: CASSPKGTSGAYEQYF. The CDR3 DNA reads as TGCGCCAGCAGCCCCAAGGGGACTAGCGGGGCCTACGAGCAGTACTTC.

This clone was seen only once. The V gene is TRBV30, the J gene TRBJ2-7; D is undetermined. Germline CDR1 reads GTSNPN; CDR2 reads SVGIG (reference sequence). This CDR3 comprises 14 residues. V was clipped by 4 bases and J by 3 bases, with 16 bases between them. The CDR3 DNA follows: TGTGCCTGGATGGGTCCGACGACTTTCTACGAGCAGTACTTC. It specifies CAWMGPTTFYEQYF.

The chain employs TRBV2 and TRBJ2-7; TRBD2 aligns across 11 bases. The germline V gene has CDR1 SNHLY and CDR2 FYNNEI. The ends lost 4 bases at V and 2 bases at J; junction bases unmatched: 4. The CDR3 consists of 15 residues. CDR3 coding DNA: TGTGCCAGCAGTGGTTTGACTAGCGGGGCCTACGAGCAGTACTTC. Translating it yields CASSGLTSGAYEQYF.

The chain combines TRBV4-3 with TRBJ2-3; 9 bases are a match to TRBD2. The CDR3 is 19 residues long. Germline V gene lookup returns CDR1 LGHNA and CDR2 YSLEER. Trimming removed 1 base from V and 6 bases from J; junction bases left unmatched: 17. CDR3: CASSQGIFSGTSIWDTQYF. CDR3 nucleotides: TGCGCCAGCAGCCAAGGAATCTTCTCGGGGACTAGCATTTGGGATACGCAGTATTTT.

The rearrangement links TRBV27 to TRBJ1-3; D is ambiguous. The germline V gene has CDR1 MNHEY and CDR2 SMNVEV (reference sequence). V shed 5 bases and J shed 3 bases, with 8 bases lying between them. This CDR3 region has 13 residues. CDR3 region: CASSPYNGNTIYF. The CDR3, as DNA: TGTGCCAGCAGTCCCTATAATGGAAACACCATATATTTT.

The rearrangement joins TRBV28 to TRBJ1-1; D possibly corresponds to TRBD1 (5 bases). The CDR3 extends over 12 amino acids. Per the germline V gene, CDR1 is MDHEN and CDR2 is SYDVKM. The V gene lost 6 bases and the J gene lost 5 bases, with 10 bases spanning the gap. CDR3 protein: CASRYRGTEAFF. CDR3 in DNA: TGTGCCAGCAGGTACCGGGGGACTGAAGCTTTCTTT. The full variable domain, rest sourced from reference TRBV28 and TRBJ1-1, is DVKVTQSSRYLVKRTGEKVFLECVQDMDHENMFWYRQDPGLGLRLIYFSYDVKMKEKGDIPEGYSVSREKKERFSLILESASTNQTSMYLCASRYRGTEAFFGQGTRLTVV.

CDR3 bases: TGTGCCAGCAGCCTCGCGGGAGGGCGAGGCACAGATACGCAGTATTTT. The encoded protein is CASSLAGGRGTDTQYF. The V call is TRBV7-2, the J call TRBJ2-3, with 9 bases aligning to TRBD2. After removal of 5 bases from V and 1 base from J, the junction contained 7 bases not matched to a gene. Germline V gene sequence: CDR1 SGHTA, CDR2 FQGNSA. This CDR3 is built from 16 residues.

The chain employs TRBV10-3 and TRBJ1-2, with TRBD1 identical over 10 bases. J gave up 7 bases and V 2 bases, and 4 bases lay outside the gene matches. Looked up from germline, CDR1 is ENHRY and CDR2 is SYGVKD. CDR3 length equals 14 residues. The CDR3 nucleotides are TGTGCCATCAGTGAGCCCGGACAGGGGGGTGGCTACACCTTC. Translating gives CAISEPGQGGGYTF.

This clone was observed once. V and J are TRBV10-1 and TRBJ2-1, with TRBD2 matching over 7 bases. CDR1 is WNHNN, CDR2 SYGVQD, per germline (reference sequence). The CDR3 is made up of 16 amino acids. V lost 2 bases and J lost 10; bases outside the gene matches: 14. The CDR3 spells CASSETGASGLGEQFF. In DNA form, the CDR3 reads TGCGCCAGCAGTGAGACTGGGGCTAGCGGTCTGGGGGAGCAGTTCTTC.

The rearrangement links TRBV6-2 or TRBV6-3 to TRBJ1-5; 9 bases agree with TRBD1. V dropped 0 bases and J dropped 0; count of bases not matched to a gene: 15. This CDR3 is built from 21 residues. Germline V lookup: CDR1 MNHEY, CDR2 SVGEGT. This CDR3 reads CASSYSRENRGPTYSNQPQHF. The CDR3 nucleotides are TGTGCCAGCAGTTACTCGCGGGAAAACAGGGGGCCTACCTATAGCAATCAGCCCCAGCATTTT.

The chain uses TRBV28 and TRBJ1-2; the D is unclear. Germline V gene data show CDR1 as MDHEN and CDR2 as SYDVKM. V was pared by 5 bases and J by 5 bases, with 9 bases between. This CDR3 spans 12 amino acids. The CDR3 sequence is CASSDTEYGYTF. The CDR3 bases are TGTGCCAGCAGTGACACTGAATATGGCTACACCTTC.

This chain uses TRBV28 with TRBJ2-7, with D possibly matching TRBD1 (5 bases). CDR1 and CDR2 (germline): MDHEN, SYDVKM. V was trimmed by 6 bases and J by 7 bases, leaving 16 bases between them. This CDR3 comprises 13 residues. Written as DNA, the CDR3 is TGTGCCAGCAGGCCTCCCTACCCAGGGGAGCAGTACTTC. It translates to CASRPPYPGEQYF. Variable domain in full (rest from reference TRBV28 and TRBJ2-7): DVKVTQSSRYLVKRTGEKVFLECVQDMDHENMFWYRQDPGLGLRLIYFSYDVKMKEKGDIPEGYSVSREKKERFSLILESASTNQTSMYLCASRPPYPGEQYFGPGTRLTVT.

The chain links TRBV7-2 to TRBJ2-7; D is undetermined. Trimming pared 3 bases from V and 6 bases from J, leaving 15 bases between. Germline CDR1 is SGHTA and CDR2 is FQGNSA. The CDR3 loop spans 14 amino acids. CDR3 region: CASSFTAVAGEQYF. CDR3 in DNA: TGTGCCAGCAGCTTTACGGCGGTAGCCGGCGAGCAGTACTTC.

This chain connects TRBV7-9 to TRBJ2-7; a possible D gene is TRBD1 (5 bases). Germline values: CDR1 SEHNR, CDR2 FQNEAQ (reference sequence). The CDR3 consists of 16 residues. Trimming pared 1 base from V and 5 bases from J, leaving 18 bases between. The CDR3 spells CASSLVWGRDDDEQYF. The CDR3 coding sequence is TGTGCCAGCAGCTTAGTATGGGGCAGGGATGACGACGAGCAGTACTTC.

The chain links TRBV5-6 to TRBJ1-4; perhaps TRBD1 as D (5 bases). This CDR3 is built from 15 residues. The V gene's germline CDR1 is SGHDT and CDR2 YYEEEE. V dropped 1 base and J dropped 3 bases, with 10 bases sitting between them. Here the CDR3 reads CASSLSQGANEKLFF. Written as DNA, the CDR3 is TGTGCCAGCAGCTTGTCGCAGGGCGCTAATGAAAAACTGTTTTTT.

The chain is built from TRBV2 and TRBJ2-7, with D possibly being TRBD1 (5 bases). The CDR3 totals 14 residues. Germline values: CDR1 SNHLY, CDR2 FYNNEI. V dropped 4 bases and J dropped 3 bases, with 13 bases sitting between them. The CDR3 protein is CASSGRQQGYEQYF. The DNA of the CDR3 is TGTGCCAGCAGTGGTCGTCAGCAGGGCTACGAGCAGTACTTC. The full variable domain, its missing parts supplied by reference TRBV2 and TRBJ2-7, is EPEVTQTPSHQVTQMGQEVILRCVPISNHLYFYWYRQILGQKVEFLVSFYNNEISEKSEIFDDQFSVERPDGSNFTLKIRSTKLEDSAMYFCASSGRQQGYEQYFGPGTRLTVT.